This T cell receptor (beta chain) is drawn from a study of cytomegalovirus exposure and HLA in healthy donors. Produced via immunoSEQ multiplex PCR; TCRdb's table is partial and in-frame only. The table includes fewer than 95,000 clones, 90% to 95% detected once. The sequence was collected from a woman aged 18 to 35 in good health and CMV-seronegative. Source material: PBMCs.

As DNA, the CDR3 is TGTGCCAGCAGTGAACGTGTTGGCTTCCCAGATACGCAGTATTTT. Translation gives CASSERVGFPDTQYF. The chain uses TRBV6-1 and TRBJ2-3; D is unresolved. The germline V gene encodes CDR1 MNHNS and CDR2 SASEGT. V gave up 2 bases and J gave up 4 bases, with 13 bases separating them. The CDR3 is made up of 15 amino acids.